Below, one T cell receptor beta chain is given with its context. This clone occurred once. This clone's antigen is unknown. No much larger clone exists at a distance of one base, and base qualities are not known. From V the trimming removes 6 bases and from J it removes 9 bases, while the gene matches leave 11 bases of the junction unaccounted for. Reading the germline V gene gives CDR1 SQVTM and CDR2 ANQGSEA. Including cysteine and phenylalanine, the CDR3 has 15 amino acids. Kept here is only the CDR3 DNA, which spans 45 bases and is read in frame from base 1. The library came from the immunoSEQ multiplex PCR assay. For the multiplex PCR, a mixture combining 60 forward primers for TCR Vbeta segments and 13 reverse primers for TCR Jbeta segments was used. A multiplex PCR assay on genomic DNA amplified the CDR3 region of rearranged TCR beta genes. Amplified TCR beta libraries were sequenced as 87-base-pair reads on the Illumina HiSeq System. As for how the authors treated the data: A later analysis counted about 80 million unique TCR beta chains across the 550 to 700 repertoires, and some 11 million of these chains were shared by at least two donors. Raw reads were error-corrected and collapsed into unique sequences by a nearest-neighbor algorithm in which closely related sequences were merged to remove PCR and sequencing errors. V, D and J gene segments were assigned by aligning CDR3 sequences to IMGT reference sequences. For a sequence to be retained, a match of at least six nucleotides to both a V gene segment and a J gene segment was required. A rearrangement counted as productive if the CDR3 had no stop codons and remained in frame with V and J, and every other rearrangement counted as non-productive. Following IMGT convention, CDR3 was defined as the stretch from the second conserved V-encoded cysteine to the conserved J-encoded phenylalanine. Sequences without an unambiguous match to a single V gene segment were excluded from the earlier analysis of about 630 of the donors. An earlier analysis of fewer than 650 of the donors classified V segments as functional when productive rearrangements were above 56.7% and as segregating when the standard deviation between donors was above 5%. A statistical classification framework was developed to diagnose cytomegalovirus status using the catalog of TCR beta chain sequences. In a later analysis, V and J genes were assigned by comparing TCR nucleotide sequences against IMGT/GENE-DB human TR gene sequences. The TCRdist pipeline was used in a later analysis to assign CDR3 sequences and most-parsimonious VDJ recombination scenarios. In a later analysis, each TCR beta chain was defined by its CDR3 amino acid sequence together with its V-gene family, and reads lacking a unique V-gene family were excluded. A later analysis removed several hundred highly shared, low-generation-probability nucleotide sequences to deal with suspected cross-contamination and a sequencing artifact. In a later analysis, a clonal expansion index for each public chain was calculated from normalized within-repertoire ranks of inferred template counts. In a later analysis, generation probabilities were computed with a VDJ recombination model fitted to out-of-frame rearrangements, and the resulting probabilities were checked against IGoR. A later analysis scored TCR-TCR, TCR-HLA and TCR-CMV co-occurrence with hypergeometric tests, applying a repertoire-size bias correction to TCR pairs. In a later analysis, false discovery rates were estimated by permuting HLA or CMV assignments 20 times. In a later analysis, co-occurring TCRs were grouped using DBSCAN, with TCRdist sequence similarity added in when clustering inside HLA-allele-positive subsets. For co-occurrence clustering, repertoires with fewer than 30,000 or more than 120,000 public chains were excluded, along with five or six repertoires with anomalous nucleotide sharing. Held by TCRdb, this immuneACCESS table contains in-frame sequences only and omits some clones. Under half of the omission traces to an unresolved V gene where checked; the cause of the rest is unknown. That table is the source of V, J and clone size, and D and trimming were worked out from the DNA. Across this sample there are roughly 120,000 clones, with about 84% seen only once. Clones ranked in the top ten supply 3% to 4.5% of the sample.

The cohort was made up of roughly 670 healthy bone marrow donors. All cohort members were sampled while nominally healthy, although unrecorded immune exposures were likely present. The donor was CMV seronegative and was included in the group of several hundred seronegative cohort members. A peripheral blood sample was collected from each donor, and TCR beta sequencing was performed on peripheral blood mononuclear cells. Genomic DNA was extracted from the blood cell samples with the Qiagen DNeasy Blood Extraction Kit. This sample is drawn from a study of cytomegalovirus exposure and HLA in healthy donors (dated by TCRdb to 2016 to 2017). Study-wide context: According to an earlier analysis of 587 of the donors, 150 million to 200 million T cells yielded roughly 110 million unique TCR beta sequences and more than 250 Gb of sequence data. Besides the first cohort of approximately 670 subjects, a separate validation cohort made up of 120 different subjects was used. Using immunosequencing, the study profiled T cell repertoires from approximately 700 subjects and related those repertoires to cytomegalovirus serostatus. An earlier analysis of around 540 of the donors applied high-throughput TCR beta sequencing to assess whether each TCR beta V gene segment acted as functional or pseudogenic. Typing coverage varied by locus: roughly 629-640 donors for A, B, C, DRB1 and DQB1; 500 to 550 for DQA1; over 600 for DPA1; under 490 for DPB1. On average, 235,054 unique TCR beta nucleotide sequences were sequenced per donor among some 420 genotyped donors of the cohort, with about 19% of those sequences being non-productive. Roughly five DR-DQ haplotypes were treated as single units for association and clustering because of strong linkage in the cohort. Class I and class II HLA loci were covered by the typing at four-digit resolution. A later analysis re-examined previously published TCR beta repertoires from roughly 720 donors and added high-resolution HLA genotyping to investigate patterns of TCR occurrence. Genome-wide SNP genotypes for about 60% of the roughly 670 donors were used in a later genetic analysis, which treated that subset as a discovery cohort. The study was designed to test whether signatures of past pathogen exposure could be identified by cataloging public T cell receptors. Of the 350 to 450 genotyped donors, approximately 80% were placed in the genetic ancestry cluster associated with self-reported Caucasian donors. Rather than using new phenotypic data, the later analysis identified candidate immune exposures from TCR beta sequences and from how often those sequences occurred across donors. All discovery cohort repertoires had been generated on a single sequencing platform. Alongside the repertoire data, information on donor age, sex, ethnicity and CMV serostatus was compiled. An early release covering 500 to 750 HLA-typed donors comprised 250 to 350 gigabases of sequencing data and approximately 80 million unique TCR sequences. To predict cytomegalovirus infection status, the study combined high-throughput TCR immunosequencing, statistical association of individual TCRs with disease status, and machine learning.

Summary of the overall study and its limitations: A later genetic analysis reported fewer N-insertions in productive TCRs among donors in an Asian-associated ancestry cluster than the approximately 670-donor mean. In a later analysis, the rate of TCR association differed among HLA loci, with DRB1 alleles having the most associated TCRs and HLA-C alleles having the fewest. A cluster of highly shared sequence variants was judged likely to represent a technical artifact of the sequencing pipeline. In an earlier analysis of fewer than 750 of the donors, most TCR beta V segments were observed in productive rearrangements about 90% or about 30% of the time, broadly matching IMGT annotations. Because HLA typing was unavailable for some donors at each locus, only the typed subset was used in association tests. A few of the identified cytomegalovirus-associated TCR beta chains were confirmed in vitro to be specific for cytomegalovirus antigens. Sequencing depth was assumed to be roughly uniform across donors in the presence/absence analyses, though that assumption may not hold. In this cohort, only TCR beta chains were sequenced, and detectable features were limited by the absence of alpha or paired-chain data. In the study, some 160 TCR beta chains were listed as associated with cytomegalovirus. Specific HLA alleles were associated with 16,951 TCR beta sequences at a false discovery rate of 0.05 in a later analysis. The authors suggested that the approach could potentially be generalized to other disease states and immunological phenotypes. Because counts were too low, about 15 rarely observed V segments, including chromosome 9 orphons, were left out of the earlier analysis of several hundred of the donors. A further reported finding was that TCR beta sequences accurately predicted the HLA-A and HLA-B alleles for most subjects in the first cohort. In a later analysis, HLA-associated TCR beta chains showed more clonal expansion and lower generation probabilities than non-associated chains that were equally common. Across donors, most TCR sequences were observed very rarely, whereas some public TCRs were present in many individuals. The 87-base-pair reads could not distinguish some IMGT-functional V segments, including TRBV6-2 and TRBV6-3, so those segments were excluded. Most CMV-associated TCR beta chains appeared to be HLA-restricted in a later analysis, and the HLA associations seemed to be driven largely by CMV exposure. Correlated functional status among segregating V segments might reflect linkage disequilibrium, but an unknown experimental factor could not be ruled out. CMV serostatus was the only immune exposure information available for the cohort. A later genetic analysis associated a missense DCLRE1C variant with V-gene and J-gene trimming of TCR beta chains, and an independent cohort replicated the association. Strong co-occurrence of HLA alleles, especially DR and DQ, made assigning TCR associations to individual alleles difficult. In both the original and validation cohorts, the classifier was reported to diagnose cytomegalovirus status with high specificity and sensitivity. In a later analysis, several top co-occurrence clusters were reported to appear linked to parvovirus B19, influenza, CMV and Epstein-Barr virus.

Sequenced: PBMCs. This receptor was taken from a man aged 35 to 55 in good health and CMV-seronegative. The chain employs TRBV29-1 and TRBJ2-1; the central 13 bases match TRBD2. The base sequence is TGCAGCGTCCTACTAACTAGCGGGGGGGCTCGTGAGCAGTTCTTC. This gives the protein CSVLLTSGGAREQFF.